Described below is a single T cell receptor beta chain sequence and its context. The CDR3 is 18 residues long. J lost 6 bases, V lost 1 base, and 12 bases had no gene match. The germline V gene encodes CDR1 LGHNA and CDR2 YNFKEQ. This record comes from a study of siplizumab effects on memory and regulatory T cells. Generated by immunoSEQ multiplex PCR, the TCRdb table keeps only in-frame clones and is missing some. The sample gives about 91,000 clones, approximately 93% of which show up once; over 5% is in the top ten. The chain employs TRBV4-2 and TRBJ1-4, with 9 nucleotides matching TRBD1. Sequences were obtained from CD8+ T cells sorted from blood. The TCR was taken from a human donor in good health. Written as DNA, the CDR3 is TGTGCCAGCAGCCAAGGTTTTAGGGACAGGGTTTTGGATGAAAAACTGTTTTTT. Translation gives CASSQGFRDRVLDEKLFF.